Below are 5 T cell receptor beta chains sequenced from a single sample in a study of T cell responses to AZD1222 COVID-19 vaccine. Libraries were prepared by immunoSEQ multiplex PCR; TCRdb keeps only in-frame clonotypes and omits some of them. Among over 130,000 clones, less than 95% were seen once, and the ten largest hold around 1.3%. The material was peripheral blood, obtained on day 0 of AZD1222 vaccination. The receptors here all came from an adult in good health.

The chain uses TRBV6-5 and TRBJ1-2; D gene uncertain. Germline CDR1 is MNHEY and CDR2 is SVGAGI. The CDR3 covers 14 residues. The germline V and J ends were trimmed by 0 bases and 3 bases, with 8 bases remaining between them. This chain's CDR3 is CASSYSPGHYGYTF. The DNA of the CDR3 is TGTGCCAGCAGTTACTCCCCAGGCCACTATGGCTACACCTTC.

The CDR3 is CASSEYTRGYTF. The CDR3 region has the DNA TGTGCCAGCAGTGAGTATACTCGGGGCTACACCTTC. The chain combines TRBV6-1 with TRBJ1-2; no clear D gene. CDR1 and CDR2 from the germline V gene are MNHNS and SASEGT. Deletions cut 3 bases from V and 8 bases from J, with 10 bases between. The length of the CDR3 is 12 residues.

The V and J genes are TRBV10-2 and TRBJ1-6; D uncertain. V dropped 4 bases and J dropped 5 bases, with 9 bases sitting between them. The CDR3 extends over 14 amino acids. CDR1 is WSHSY, CDR2 SAAADI, per germline. CDR3 amino acids: CASSVTNDNSPLHF. The CDR3 nucleotides are TGCGCCAGCAGTGTGACAAACGATAATTCACCCCTCCACTTT.

J is TRBJ1-2 and V is TRBV5-1; no clear D. The germline V and J ends were trimmed by 2 bases and 0 bases, with 8 bases remaining between them. The CDR3 has 14 amino acids. Germline assignment: CDR1 SGHRS and CDR2 YFSETQ. CDR3 coding DNA: TGCGCCAGCAGCTTTTCCTCACCTAACTATGGCTACACCTTC. Residues: CASSFSSPNYGYTF.

The chain uses TRBV5-1 and TRBJ2-4, with D tentatively TRBD1 (6 bases). Germline V gene lookup returns CDR1 SGHRS and CDR2 YFSETQ. This CDR3 spans 14 amino acids. Trimming stripped 2 bases from V and 8 bases from J, with 14 bases between. CDR3 in DNA: TGCGCCAGCAGCTTTAGGCCGGGACAAGACATTCAGTACTTC. Its protein product is CASSFRPGQDIQYF.